This T cell receptor (beta chain) emerged from a study of beta chain features in type 1 diabetes. The sequenced template was cDNA made from the entire isolated RNA. The average read count of naive, central memory and regulatory T cell samples was a few million. Data came from immunoSEQ multiplex PCR; TCRdb stores just in-frame clones and leaves some out. The sample contains roughly 150,000 clones, over 7.5% of which appear only once. Study-level findings and limits: Patients and controls would share equally any PCR tilt toward shorter templates. A potential influence of HLA type upon TCRB rearrangement remained unresolved herein. It was among patients, rather than healthy donors, that naive, central memory and Treg TCRB repertoires appeared more similar.

As for this clone: Its antigen is still unknown.

J lost 3 bases, V lost 4 bases, and 7 bases had no gene match. CDR1 and CDR2 (germline): ENHRY, SYGVKD. The CDR3 has 15 residues. The sequence derives from a woman aged 18-35 years in good health. This chain connects TRBV10-3 to TRBJ2-3; 7 nucleotides match TRBD2. Sequencing used central memory CD4+ T cells from blood. CDR3 amino acids: CAISVSLAETDTQYF. CDR3 nucleotides: TGTGCCATCAGTGTCTCCCTAGCGGAGACAGATACGCAGTATTTT.